The TCR beta chain under discussion was sequenced for a study of OX40 agonist ivuxolimab in advanced cancers. Notes on this clone: Its antigen is still unknown.

Sequenced by immunoSEQ multiplex PCR; TCRdb stores in-frame clones only, minus some. This table holds about 83,000 clones, less than 95% found once. CDR1 and CDR2 (germline): MDHEN, SYDVKM. The CDR3 length is 15 residues. V was trimmed by 2 bases and J by 4 bases, leaving 9 bases between them. Study-wide results and caveats: Among some nonresponders, normalized T-cell clonal expansion was also low.

The specimen comprised CD4+ or CD8+ T cells sorted from blood, sampled in a trial of the OX40 agonist ivuxolimab. This chain connects TRBV28 to TRBJ1-6; D gene unclear. This sequence was found in an adult with an advanced solid tumor such as melanoma, head and neck, liver or kidney cancer. CDR3 sequence: CASSLGNQYNSPLHF. In nucleotides, the CDR3 is TGTGCCAGCAGTTTAGGGAACCAGTATAATTCACCCCTCCACTTT.